The 20 T cell receptor beta chains below were found in one sample sequenced in a study of blood T cell repertoires in COVID-19. Using immunoSEQ multiplex PCR, the repertoire was profiled, and TCRdb retains in-frame clones only, with some absent. The sample carries 60,000 or so clones, under 85% recorded once. Sequencing was performed on peripheral blood. Receptors originate from a woman older than 75 with acute or convalescent COVID-19.

This chain uses TRBV19 with TRBJ1-5; D unresolved. Germline loops: CDR1 LNHDA, CDR2 SQIVND (reference sequence). Trimming took off 3 bases at V and 4 bases at J, with 10 bases between the two ends. The CDR3 extends over 14 amino acids. CDR3 DNA sequence: TGTGCCAGTAGTATCGCGTACGGGAATCAGCCCCAGCATTTT. Translation gives CASSIAYGNQPQHF.

The chain recombines TRBV3-1 (or the pseudogene TRBV3-2) with TRBJ2-7; 9 nucleotides match TRBD1. With V trimmed by 5 bases and J by 2 bases, 7 bases remained unmatched. The CDR3 extends over 15 amino acids. CDR1 and CDR2 (germline): LGHDT, YNNKEL (reference sequence). This CDR3 is CASSDGQGRPYEQYF. Here the CDR3 DNA reads TGTGCCAGCAGCGACGGACAGGGGCGGCCCTACGAGCAGTACTTC.

This clone was seen only a few times. The CDR3 spells CASGKGDTEAFF. CDR3 in DNA: TGCGCCAGCGGCAAAGGGGACACTGAAGCTTTCTTT. The chain combines TRBV5-1 with TRBJ1-1, with a possible D match to TRBD1 (5 bases). This CDR3 comprises 12 residues. V was clipped by 7 bases and J by 3 bases, with 10 bases between them. Germline V gives CDR1 SGHRS, CDR2 YFSETQ. The variable domain in full, with the rest retrieved from reference TRBV5-1 and TRBJ1-1, is KAGVTQTPRYLIKTRGQQVTLSCSPISGHRSVSWYQQTPGQGLQFLFEYFSETQRNKGNFPGRFSGRQFSNSRSEMNVSTLELGDSALYLCASGKGDTEAFFGQGTRLTVV.

The rearrangement links TRBV9 to TRBJ2-4; D remains ambiguous. The CDR3 is made up of 15 amino acids. The V end lost 1 base, the J end lost 3 bases, and 11 bases lay between the germline ends. Germline V gene sequence: CDR1 SGDLS, CDR2 YYNGEE. CDR3 DNA: TGTGCCAGCAGCGTATCGGGTCAAAGCAAAAACATTCAGTACTTC. The encoded protein is CASSVSGQSKNIQYF.

This clone was picked up one time. The V call is TRBV6-4, the J call TRBJ1-1, with 7 bases matching TRBD1. J gave up 6 bases and V 6 bases, and 10 bases lay outside the gene matches. The CDR3 is 14 amino acids. The germline V gene encodes CDR1 MRHNA and CDR2 SNTAGT. The CDR3 DNA follows: TGTGCCAGCAGGAAATTTACAGGGGAGGCTGAAGCTTTCTTT. This gives the protein CASRKFTGEAEAFF.

The chain combines TRBV7-2 with TRBJ2-5; 7 nucleotides align to TRBD2. V lost 5 bases to trimming and J lost 4 bases; unmatched junction nucleotides: 10. From germline, CDR1 is SGHTA and CDR2 FQGNSA. This CDR3 comprises 15 residues. The CDR3 DNA follows: TGTGCCAGCAGCAAAGGTGTGGGAGGGCCAGAGACCCAGTACTTC. As protein: CASSKGVGGPETQYF.

The rearrangement links TRBV18 to TRBJ2-5; tentatively, D is TRBD1 (6 bases). Germline values: CDR1 KGHSH, CDR2 LQKENI. There are 12 residues in the CDR3. The ends were cut back, 9 bases at V and 4 bases at J, with 12 bases in the middle. The CDR3 loop reads CASGTSGETQYF. The CDR3 region has the DNA TGTGCCAGTGGGACATCTGGAGAGACCCAGTACTTC.

A single count supports this clone. In DNA form, the CDR3 reads TGTGCCAGTAGTACTCGGACAGGGGAAGTCTACGAGCAGTACTTC. Its translation is CASSTRTGEVYEQYF. J is TRBJ2-7 and V is TRBV19, with 9 bases aligning to TRBD1. The length of the CDR3 is 15 residues. After removal of 4 bases from V and 3 bases from J, the junction contained 7 bases not matched to a gene. Germline CDR1 and CDR2: LNHDA and SQIVND (reference sequence).

The chain combines TRBV28 with TRBJ1-1, with 8 bases aligning to TRBD1. This CDR3 has 15 residues. V was clipped by 6 bases and J by 0 bases; unmatched bases: 6. Germline assignment: CDR1 MDHEN and CDR2 SYDVKM. The CDR3 sequence: CASSTYRGVNTEAFF. The CDR3 bases are TGTGCCAGCAGCACCTACAGGGGGGTGAACACTGAAGCTTTCTTT.

The J gene is TRBJ1-1, the V gene TRBV5-5; maybe TRBD1 (5 bases). The CDR3 extends over 14 amino acids. Trimming shortened V by 4 bases and J by 0 bases, and 10 bases separated the two germline ends. Germline V gives CDR1 SGHKS, CDR2 YYEKEE (reference sequence). CDR3 amino acids: CASSPPGMNTEAFF. The CDR3, as DNA: TGTGCCAGCAGCCCGCCAGGGATGAACACTGAAGCTTTCTTT. Complete variable domain (other parts from reference TRBV5-5 and TRBJ1-1): DAGVTQSPTHLIKTRGQQVTLRCSPISGHKSVSWYQQVLGQGPQFIFQYYEKEERGRGNFPDRFSARQFPNYSSELNVNALLLGDSALYLCASSPPGMNTEAFFGQGTRLTVV.

This chain joins TRBV7-6 and TRBJ2-3, with 7 bases fitting TRBD1. Unmatched junction bases numbered 2, after V lost 5 bases and J lost 0 bases. The CDR3 totals 14 residues. From germline, CDR1 is SGHVS and CDR2 FNYEAQ. The CDR3 here is CASSIQGSTDTQYF. CDR3 bases: TGTGCCAGCAGCATACAGGGGAGCACAGATACGCAGTATTTT.

The rearrangement joins TRBV4-3 to TRBJ2-7; TRBD2 agrees at 8 bases. Unmatched junction bases numbered 6, after V lost 4 bases and J lost 4 bases. CDR3 length: 14 amino acids. The germline gives CDR1 LGHNA, CDR2 YSLEER. Here the CDR3 reads CASSPRVAGYEQYF. As DNA, the CDR3 is TGCGCCAGCAGCCCTCGGGTAGCGGGGTACGAGCAGTACTTC.

V is TRBV6-2 or TRBV6-3 and J is TRBJ2-3, with 7 bases fitting TRBD2. Germline CDR1 and CDR2: MNHEY and SVGEGT. The CDR3 length is 16 residues. J lost 0 bases, V lost 5 bases, and 8 bases had no gene match. CDR3 amino acids: CASSTPSGVSTDTQYF. The CDR3 nucleotides read TGTGCCAGCAGTACCCCTAGCGGAGTCAGCACAGATACGCAGTATTTT.

The chain is built from TRBV19 and TRBJ2-3; 11 bases map to TRBD2. Germline V lookup: CDR1 LNHDA, CDR2 SQIVND (reference sequence). The J segment lost 2 bases and the V segment lost 3 bases, leaving 4 bases of the junction unmatched. This CDR3 is built from 16 residues. In nucleotides, the CDR3 is TGTGCCAGTAGTATTCGACTAGCGGGATCCACAGATACGCAGTATTTT. Protein: CASSIRLAGSTDTQYF.

This clone was detected only once. This rearrangement joins TRBV4-3 to TRBJ2-3, with 10 positions matching TRBD2. The V and J ends lost 0 bases and 6 bases, in that order; junction bases with no gene match: 9. CDR1 and CDR2 (germline): LGHNA, YSLEER. The CDR3 length is 17 residues. In DNA, the CDR3 is TGCGCCAGCAGCCAAGAGGCTAGCGGGAGTGGATGGGATACGCAGTATTTT. Translating it yields CASSQEASGSGWDTQYF.

The chain recombines TRBV20-1 with TRBJ1-2; D not resolved. V lost 6 bases, J lost 5 bases, and 10 bases lay in between. The CDR3 extends over 11 amino acids. Per the germline V gene, CDR1 is DFQATT and CDR2 is SNEGSKA (reference sequence). In DNA, the CDR3 is TGCAGTGCCGAGGTGTATTATGGCTACACCTTC. Protein product: CSAEVYYGYTF.

The chain is built from TRBV7-2 and TRBJ1-2; D is possibly TRBD1 (5 bases). The CDR3 has 14 amino acids. Trimming left V 0 bases short and J 2 bases short, with 7 bases between. In germline, CDR1 is SGHTA, CDR2 FQGNSA. The CDR3 region is CASSLAGANYGYTF. The CDR3 bases are TGTGCCAGCAGCTTAGCAGGGGCAAACTATGGCTACACCTTC.

V usage is TRBV6-5 and J usage is TRBJ1-2; 10 positions match TRBD1. The germline gives CDR1 MNHEY, CDR2 SVGAGI. This CDR3 comprises 14 residues. Trimming removed 6 bases from V and 7 bases from J; junction bases left unmatched: 8. The CDR3 bases are TGTGCCAGCAGCGAGGACAGGGGGAGGTTTGGCTACACCTTC. Its translation is CASSEDRGRFGYTF.

The chain recombines TRBV6-6 with TRBJ1-5, with a possible D match to TRBD1 (6 bases). Germline values: CDR1 MNHNY, CDR2 SVGAGI (reference sequence). V was clipped by 5 bases and J by 6 bases, with 17 bases between them. The CDR3 runs 15 residues. CDR3 protein: CASSPPDSQSQPQHF. CDR3 nucleotides: TGTGCCAGCAGTCCCCCGGACAGTCAAAGTCAGCCCCAGCATTTT.

This clone appeared a few times. The chain has TRBV7-9 and TRBJ2-5; a weak D match, TRBD1 (6 bases). CDR1 SEHNR and CDR2 FQNEAQ come from the germline V gene (reference sequence). The germline V and J ends were trimmed by 5 bases and 5 bases, with 15 bases remaining between them. The CDR3 consists of 14 residues. This CDR3 reads CASSVSTGYETQYF. The CDR3 nucleotides are TGTGCCAGCAGCGTATCTACAGGGTACGAGACCCAGTACTTC.